These 3 T cell receptor beta chains were sequenced from one sample in a study of blood T cell repertoires in COVID-19. Libraries were prepared by immunoSEQ multiplex PCR; TCRdb keeps only in-frame clonotypes and omits some of them. Of 380,000 or so clones detected, 70% to 90% appear once; the ten largest clones hold around 2.1%. Sequencing used PBMCs or T cells enriched from blood (not recorded which). The receptors were sampled from a woman between 35 and 50 years old with acute COVID-19.

The chain joins TRBV6-6 to TRBJ1-2; TRBD1 might be the D (5 bases). The germline V gene encodes CDR1 MNHNY and CDR2 SVGAGI (reference sequence). There are 12 residues in the CDR3. Trimming pared 5 bases from V and 8 bases from J, leaving 12 bases between. Here the CDR3 reads CASSPQAEGYTF. The DNA of the CDR3 is TGTGCCAGCAGTCCACAGGCTGAGGGCTACACCTTC.

The chain recombines TRBV5-1 with TRBJ1-2, with a possible D match to TRBD1 (5 bases). Germline values: CDR1 SGHRS, CDR2 YFSETQ. The length of the CDR3 is 16 residues. V dropped 3 bases and J dropped 3 bases, with 18 bases sitting between them. The CDR3 region is CASSWLGTDRDYGYTF. The CDR3 coding sequence is TGCGCCAGCAGCTGGCTAGGGACTGACAGAGACTATGGCTACACCTTC.

The chain joins TRBV3-1 (or the pseudogene TRBV3-2) to TRBJ2-5, with 14 nucleotides matching TRBD2. This CDR3 spans 16 amino acids. V shed 3 bases and J 3 bases; nucleotides not matched to a gene: 3. Germline CDR1 LGHDT, CDR2 YNNKEL (reference sequence). The CDR3 nucleotides read TGTGCCAGCAGCCACCTGACTAGCGGGGGGGAAGAGACCCAGTACTTC. This gives the protein CASSHLTSGGEETQYF.